This is a list of T cell receptor beta chains from one sample in a study. In TCRdb, the RT-PCR reads were re-called with MiXCR into one record per CDR3 protein. Seen here are about 680,000 distinct CDR3 sequences, 13% to 15% observed once, and the top ten hold 3.6%. What was sequenced was memory CD4+ T cells from blood. These receptors came from a female donor in good health, serving as a healthy control. The CDR3 runs from the conserved cysteine through the conserved F or W. D genes are given only for firm matches. Size is omitted from some rows. Given values are once, few, many or a class for expanded clones.

J,D,V,size,CDR3,DNA
TRBJ2-1,TRBD2,TRBV9,few,CASGGRRLAIDEQFF,TGTGCCAGCGGAGGGCGCCGACTAGCGATCGATGAGCAGTTCTTC
TRBJ1-5,.,TRBV10-2,few,CASRTGWVQPQHF,TGCGCCAGCAGAACAGGGTGGGTCCAGCCCCAGCATTTT
TRBJ2-3,TRBD1,TRBV4-1,few,CASSQDAPGQGLTDTQYF,TGCGCCAGCAGCCAAGACGCACCGGGACAGGGCCTTACAGATACGCAGTATTTT
TRBJ1-1,.,TRBV5-4,.,CASSLWQANTEAFF,TGTGCCAGCAGCTTGTGGCAGGCGAACACTGAAGCTTTCTTT
TRBJ1-1,.,TRBV6-5,many,CASKDSNTEAFF,TGTGCCAGCAAGGACAGTAACACTGAAGCTTTCTTT
TRBJ1-2,.,TRBV28,.,CASSLKAGTYGYTF,TGTGCCAGCAGTTTAAAGGCAGGGACCTATGGCTACACCTTC
TRBJ1-1,.,TRBV29-1,few,CSVGHNTEAFF,TGCAGCGTGGGACATAACACTGAAGCTTTCTTT
TRBJ1-1,.,TRBV7-8,.,CASSALQGSGAFF,TGTGCCAGCAGCGCACTCCAGGGGTCTGGGGCTTTCTTT
TRBJ2-1,TRBD2,TRBV20-1,few,CSARDPGGGFDEQFF,TGCAGTGCTAGAGATCCGGGAGGAGGGTTCGATGAGCAGTTCTTC
TRBJ2-5,TRBD2,TRBV2,few,CASSDYGGTREAETQYF,TGTGCCAGCAGTGACTACGGAGGGACTAGGGAGGCGGAGACCCAGTACTTC
TRBJ2-5,.,TRBV20-1,many,CSARSPLGQETQYF,TGCAGTGCTAGATCCCCGCTGGGTCAAGAGACCCAGTACTTC
TRBJ2-1,.,TRBV20-1,many,CSALTPWTHNEQFF,TGCAGTGCTCTGACGCCGTGGACTCATAATGAGCAGTTCTTC
TRBJ2-7,TRBD1,TRBV20-1,few,CSAGTDLYEQYF,TGCAGTGCTGGGACAGACTTGTACGAGCAGTACTTC
TRBJ2-1,.,TRBV20-1,many,CSAPSERGNEQFF,TGCAGTGCCCCGAGCGAGCGAGGCAATGAGCAGTTCTTC
TRBJ1-1,.,TRBV20-1,.,CSAGAATGTTEAFF,TGCAGTGCCGGTGCAGCGACGGGTACCACTGAAGCTTTCTTT
TRBJ1-4,.,TRBV6-6,few,CASSRTGNNEKLFF,TGTGCCAGCAGCAGGACCGGGAATAATGAAAAACTGTTTTTT
TRBJ1-3,.,TRBV28,.,CASSLSTSGNTIYF,TGTGCCAGCAGTTTATCCACCTCTGGAAACACCATATATTTT
TRBJ2-3,TRBD1,TRBV9,.,CASSAVPGQGTDTQYF,TGTGCCAGCAGCGCCGTCCCGGGACAGGGGACAGATACGCAGTATTTT
TRBJ2-7,.,TRBV28,.,CASRRRVGGDRSVDPYEQYF,TGTGCCAGCAGACGGAGGGTAGGAGGGGACCGGAGTGTGGACCCCTACGAGCAGTACTTC
TRBJ2-7,.,TRBV20-1,.,CSANDYSYEQYF,TGCAGTGCTAACGACTACTCCTACGAGCAGTACTTC
TRBJ1-2,.,TRBV5-5,few,CASSLSRTNYGYTF,TGTGCCAGCAGCTTGTCCCGAACTAACTATGGCTACACCTTC
TRBJ1-1,TRBD1,TRBV27,.,CASSGPLTGGNTEAFF,TGTGCCAGCAGTGGACCCCTCACAGGGGGAAACACTGAAGCTTTCTTT
TRBJ2-7,TRBD1,TRBV12-3/TRBV12-4,few,CASRSGGANGRLHEQYF,TGTGCCAGCAGGTCAGGGGGCGCAAATGGCAGGCTCCACGAGCAGTACTTC
TRBJ2-7,TRBD1,TRBV12-3/TRBV12-4,many,CASSSVGTAHEQYF,TGTGCCAGCAGTTCCGTCGGGACAGCCCACGAGCAGTACTTC
TRBJ2-2,TRBD2,TRBV5-1,.,CASSLGAGLANTGELFF,TGCGCCAGCAGCTTGGGGGCGGGACTAGCGAACACCGGGGAGCTGTTTTTT
TRBJ2-3,TRBD2,TRBV29-1,many,CSVQRGLAGTDTQYF,TGCAGCGTTCAAAGGGGACTAGCGGGCACAGATACGCAGTATTTT
TRBJ1-1,.,TRBV5-1,.,CASMANLGVTEAFF,TGCGCCAGCATGGCTAATTTAGGGGTCACTGAAGCTTTCTTT
TRBJ1-2,TRBD1,TRBV28,few,CASSRLRTGLYGYTF,TGTGCCAGCAGCCGCCTAAGGACAGGCCTCTATGGCTACACCTTC
TRBJ2-5,TRBD2,TRBV20-1,many,CSASKASGGEKTQYF,TGCAGTGCTAGTAAGGCTAGCGGGGGGGAGAAGACCCAGTACTTC
TRBJ1-4,.,TRBV7-2,few,CASSLVINEKLFF,TGTGCCAGCAGCTTAGTTATTAATGAAAAACTGTTTTTT
TRBJ2-1,.,TRBV27,many,CASSWVGNSNEQFF,TGTGCCAGCAGTTGGGTGGGTAACTCCAATGAGCAGTTCTTC
TRBJ2-3,.,TRBV30,many,CAWENSDWDTQYF,TGTGCCTGGGAGAATTCTGACTGGGATACGCAGTATTTT
TRBJ2-1,.,TRBV3-1,.,CASSPRRDISYNEQFF,TGTGCCAGCAGCCCCCGGAGGGATATCTCCTACAATGAGCAGTTCTTC
TRBJ1-2,TRBD1,TRBV10-3,few,CAISGQGEGANYGYTF,TGTGCCATCAGCGGACAGGGAGAAGGAGCTAACTATGGCTACACCTTC
TRBJ1-2,.,TRBV27,.,CASKSAGSNYGYTF,TGTGCCAGCAAATCAGCAGGGAGCAACTATGGCTACACCTTC
TRBJ2-3,TRBD2,TRBV28,few,CASSLSSGRAEDTQYF,TGTGCCAGCAGTTTATCTAGCGGGAGGGCGGAAGATACGCAGTATTTT
TRBJ2-7,.,TRBV27,many,CASSLGRLSYEQYF,TGCGCCAGCAGCTTGGGGCGGCTATCCTACGAGCAGTACTTC
TRBJ2-7,TRBD2,TRBV5-1,many,CASFDPGGGEQYF,TGCGCCAGCTTTGACCCGGGAGGAGGCGAGCAGTACTTC
TRBJ2-3,TRBD2,TRBV10-3,.,CAISGPGGRGPDTQYF,TGTGCCATCAGTGGTCCGGGCGGGAGGGGCCCAGATACGCAGTATTTT
TRBJ2-2,.,TRBV28,.,CASLTSNTGELFF,TGTGCCAGCCTGACCTCGAACACCGGGGAGCTGTTTTTT